The clone carrying this T cell receptor (beta chain) was seen repeatedly, ten times or more. The antigen is not known. From RNA transcripts, TCR beta CDR3 regions were amplified. The study used the HTBI primer set for a first-round RT-PCR of the TCR CDR3. TCRdb processed the multiplex PCR reads anew with MiXCR; each CDR3 protein has one entry. The table lists around 440,000 distinct CDR3 sequences, less than 20% of them singletons. Germline V lookup: CDR1 DFQATT, CDR2 SNEGSKA (reference sequence). This CDR3 contains 14 residues. Between the trimmed V and J ends, which lost 5 bases and 0 bases, there was a span of 14 bases. This specimen comes from a study of T cells in Graves' hyperthyroidism and ophthalmopathy. Study observations and caveats: Ophthalmopathy was told apart from stable hyperthyroidism by a 13 V-J model.

The rearrangement links TRBV20-1 to TRBJ2-7; D remains ambiguous. This receptor was identified in a young woman with Graves' hyperthyroidism. Sequencing was done on a sample of blood. The CDR3 loop is CSAWRGPSSYEQYF. The CDR3 bases are TGCAGTGCTTGGCGTGGGCCGAGCTCCTACGAGCAGTACTTC.